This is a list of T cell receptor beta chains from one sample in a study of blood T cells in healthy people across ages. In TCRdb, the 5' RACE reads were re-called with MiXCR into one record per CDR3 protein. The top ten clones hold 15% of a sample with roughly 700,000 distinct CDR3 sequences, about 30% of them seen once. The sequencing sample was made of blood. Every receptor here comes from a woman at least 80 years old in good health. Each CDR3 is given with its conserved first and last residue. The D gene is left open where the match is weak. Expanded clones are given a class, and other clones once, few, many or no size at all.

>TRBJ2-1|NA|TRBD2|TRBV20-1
TGCAGTGCTACAAGCGGGACTAGCGGGGGGGCCTACAATGAGCAGTTCTTC
CSATSGTSGGAYNEQFF
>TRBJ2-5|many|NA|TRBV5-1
TGCGCCAGCAGAGAATCCACTCAGGAGACCCAGTACTTC
CASRESTQETQYF
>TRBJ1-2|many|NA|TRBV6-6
TGTGCCAGCAGTTACGTCCCGGGACACCTTAACTATGGCTACACCTTC
CASSYVPGHLNYGYTF
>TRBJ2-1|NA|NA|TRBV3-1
TGTGCCAGCAGCTCCGAAGCAGCGGAAGTTTACAATGAGCAGTTCTTC
CASSSEAAEVYNEQFF
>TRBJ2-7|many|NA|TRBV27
TGTGCCAGCAGTAACGTGGGTCCCGCCTACGAGCAGTACTTC
CASSNVGPAYEQYF
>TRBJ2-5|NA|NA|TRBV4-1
TGCGCCAGCAGCCTAACGTACGGGGCAGAGACCCAGTACTTC
CASSLTYGAETQYF
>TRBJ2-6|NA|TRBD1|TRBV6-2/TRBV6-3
TGTGCCGTACGAGGGACAGGTTTTACTGGGGCCAACGTCCTGACTTTC
CAVRGTGFTGANVLTF
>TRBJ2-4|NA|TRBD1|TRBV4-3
TGCGCCAGCAGCCAAGAAGGGGGCAGGAAAAACATTCAGTACTTC
CASSQEGGRKNIQYF
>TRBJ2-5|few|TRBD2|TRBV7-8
TGTGCCAGCAGCTTAGGAGGGCTAGCGGGGGGGCGGGAGACCCAGTACTTC
CASSLGGLAGGRETQYF
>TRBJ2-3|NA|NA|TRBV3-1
TGTGCCAGCAGCCAGTCGGGGGGCCGGGATACGCAGTATTTT
CASSQSGGRDTQYF
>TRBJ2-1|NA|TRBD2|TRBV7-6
TGTGCCAGCAGCGTAGGTCGGGGGGCCTACAATGAGCAGTTCTTC
CASSVGRGAYNEQFF
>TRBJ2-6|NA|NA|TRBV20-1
TGCAGTGCCAGTCCATCTGGGGCCAACGTCCTGACTTTC
CSASPSGANVLTF